The following is a T cell receptor beta chain sequence with its context. This sample is part of a study of cytomegalovirus exposure and HLA in healthy donors. There are 12 residues in the CDR3. Germline-derived CDR1 and CDR2 are ENHRY and SYGVKD. PCR was performed using 60 Vbeta and 13 Jbeta primers. Assay: immunoSEQ multiplex PCR; the TCRdb copy retains only in-frame clones and omits some. Among under 200,000 clones listed, around 64% were seen once. Sample: PBMCs. The receptor's source is a woman younger than 45 in good health and CMV-seronegative. V gene TRBV10-3 combines with J gene TRBJ2-5, with a weak D call TRBD2 (5 bases). Gene TRBJ2-7 matches the end of the DNA better, so the J call may be wrong. The CDR3 region is CAISRDSYEQYF. DNA for the CDR3: TGTGCCATCAGTCGGGACTCCTACGAGCAGTACTTC.